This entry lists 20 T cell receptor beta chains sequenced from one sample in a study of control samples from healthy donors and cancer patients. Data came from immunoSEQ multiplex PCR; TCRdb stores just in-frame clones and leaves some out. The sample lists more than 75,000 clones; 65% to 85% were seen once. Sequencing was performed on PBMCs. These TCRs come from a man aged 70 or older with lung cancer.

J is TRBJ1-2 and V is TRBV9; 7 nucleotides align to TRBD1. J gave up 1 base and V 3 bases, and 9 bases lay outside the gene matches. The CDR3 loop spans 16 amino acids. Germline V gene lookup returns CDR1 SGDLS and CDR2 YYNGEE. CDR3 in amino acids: CASSARRAGGNYGYTF. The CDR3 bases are TGTGCCAGCAGCGCCCGAAGGGCAGGGGGTAACTATGGCTACACCTTC. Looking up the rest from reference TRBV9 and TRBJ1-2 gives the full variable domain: DSGVTQTPKHLITATGQRVTLRCSPRSGDLSVYWYQQSLDQGLQFLIQYYNGEERAKGNILERFSAQQFPDLHSELNLSSLELGDSALYFCASSARRAGGNYGYTFGSGTRLTVV.

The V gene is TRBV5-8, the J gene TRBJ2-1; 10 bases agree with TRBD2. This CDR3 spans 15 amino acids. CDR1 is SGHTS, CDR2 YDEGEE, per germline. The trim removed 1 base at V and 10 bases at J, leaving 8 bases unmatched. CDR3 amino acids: CASSLLAGGQTEQFF. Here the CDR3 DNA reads TGTGCCAGCAGCTTGTTAGCGGGGGGTCAGACCGAGCAGTTCTTC.

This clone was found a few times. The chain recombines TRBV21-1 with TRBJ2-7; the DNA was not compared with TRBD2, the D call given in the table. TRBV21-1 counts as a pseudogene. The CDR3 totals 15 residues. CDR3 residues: CASSTREHKSYEQYF. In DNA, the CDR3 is TGTGCCAGCAGCACCCGGGAACATAAATCCTACGAGCAGTACTTC.

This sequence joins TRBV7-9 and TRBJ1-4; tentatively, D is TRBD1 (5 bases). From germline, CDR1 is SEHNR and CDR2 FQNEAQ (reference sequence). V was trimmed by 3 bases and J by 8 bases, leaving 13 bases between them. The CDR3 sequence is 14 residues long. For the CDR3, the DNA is TGTGCCAGCAGCTTGGGGGGACGCGGAGAAAAACTGTTTTTT. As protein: CASSLGGRGEKLFF.

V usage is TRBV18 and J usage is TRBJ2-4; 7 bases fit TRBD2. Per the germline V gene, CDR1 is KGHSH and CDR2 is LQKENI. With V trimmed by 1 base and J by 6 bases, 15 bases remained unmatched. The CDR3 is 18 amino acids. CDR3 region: CASSPLDRGGKRTNIQYF. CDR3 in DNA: TGTGCCAGCTCACCACTCGATAGGGGAGGGAAAAGAACAAACATTCAGTACTTC. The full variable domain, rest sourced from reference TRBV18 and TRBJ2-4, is NAGVMQNPRHLVRRRGQEARLRCSPMKGHSHVYWYRQLPEEGLKFMVYLQKENIIDESGMPKERFSAEFPKEGPSILRIQQVVRGDSAAYFCASSPLDRGGKRTNIQYFGAGTRLSVL.

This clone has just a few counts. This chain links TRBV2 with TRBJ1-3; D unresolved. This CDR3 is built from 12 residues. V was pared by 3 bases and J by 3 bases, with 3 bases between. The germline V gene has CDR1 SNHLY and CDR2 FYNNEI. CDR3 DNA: TGTGCCAGCAGTGAGATTGGAAACACCATATATTTT. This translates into CASSEIGNTIYF.

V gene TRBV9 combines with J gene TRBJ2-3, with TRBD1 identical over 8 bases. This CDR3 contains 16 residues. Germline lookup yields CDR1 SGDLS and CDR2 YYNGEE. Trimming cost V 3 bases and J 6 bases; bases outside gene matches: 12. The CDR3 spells CASSALGQGISDTQYF. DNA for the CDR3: TGTGCCAGCAGCGCTCTCGGACAGGGAATCAGCGATACGCAGTATTTT.

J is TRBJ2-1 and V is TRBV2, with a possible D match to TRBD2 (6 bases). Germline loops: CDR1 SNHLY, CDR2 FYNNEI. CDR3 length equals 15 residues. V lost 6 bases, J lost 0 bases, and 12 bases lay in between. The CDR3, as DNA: TGTGCCAGCAGCCCTCGGGGGATCTCCTACAATGAGCAGTTCTTC. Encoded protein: CASSPRGISYNEQFF.

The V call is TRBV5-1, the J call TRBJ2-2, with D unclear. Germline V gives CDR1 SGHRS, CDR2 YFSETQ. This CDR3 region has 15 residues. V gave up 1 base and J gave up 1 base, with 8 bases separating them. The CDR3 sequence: CASSLYAGNTGELFF. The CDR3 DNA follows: TGCGCCAGCAGCTTGTACGCCGGGAACACCGGGGAGCTGTTTTTT.

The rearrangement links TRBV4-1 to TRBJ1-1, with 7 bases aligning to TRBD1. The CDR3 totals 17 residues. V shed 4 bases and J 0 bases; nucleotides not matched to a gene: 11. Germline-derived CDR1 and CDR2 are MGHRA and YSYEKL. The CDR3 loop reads CASSPTRDSSMNTEAFF. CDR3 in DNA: TGCGCCAGCAGCCCAACCCGGGACAGCTCGATGAACACTGAAGCTTTCTTT.

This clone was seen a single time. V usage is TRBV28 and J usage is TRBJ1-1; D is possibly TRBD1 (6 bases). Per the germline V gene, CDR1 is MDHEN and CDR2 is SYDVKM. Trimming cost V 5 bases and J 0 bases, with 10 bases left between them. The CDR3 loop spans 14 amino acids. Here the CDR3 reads CASSGGGMNTEAFF. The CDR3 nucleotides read TGTGCCAGCAGTGGGGGCGGCATGAACACTGAAGCTTTCTTT.

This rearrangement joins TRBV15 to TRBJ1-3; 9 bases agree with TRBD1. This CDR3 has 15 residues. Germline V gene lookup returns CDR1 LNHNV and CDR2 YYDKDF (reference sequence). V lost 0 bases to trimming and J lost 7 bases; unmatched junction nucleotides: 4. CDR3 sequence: CATSRERDRANTIYF. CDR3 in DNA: TGTGCCACCAGCAGAGAAAGGGACAGGGCTAACACCATATATTTT.

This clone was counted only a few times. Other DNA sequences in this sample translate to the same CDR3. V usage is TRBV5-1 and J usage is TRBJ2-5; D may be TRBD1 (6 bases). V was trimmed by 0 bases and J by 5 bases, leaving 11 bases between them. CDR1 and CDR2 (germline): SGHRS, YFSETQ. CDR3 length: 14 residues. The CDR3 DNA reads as TGCGCCAGCAGCTTGGCGGCAGGGGACGAGACCCAGTACTTC. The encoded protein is CASSLAAGDETQYF.

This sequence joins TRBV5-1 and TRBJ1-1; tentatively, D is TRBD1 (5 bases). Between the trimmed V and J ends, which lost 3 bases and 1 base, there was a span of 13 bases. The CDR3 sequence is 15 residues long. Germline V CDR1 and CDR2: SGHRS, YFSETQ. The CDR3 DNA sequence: TGCGCCAGCAGCTCGGCCCCGACAGAGAACACTGAAGCTTTCTTT. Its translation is CASSSAPTENTEAFF.

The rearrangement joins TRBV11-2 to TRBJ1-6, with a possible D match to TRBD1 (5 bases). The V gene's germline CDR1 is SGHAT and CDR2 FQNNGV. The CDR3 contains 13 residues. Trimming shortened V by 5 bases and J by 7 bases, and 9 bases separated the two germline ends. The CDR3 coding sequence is TGTGCCAGCAGCAGACAGAGCAATTCACCCCTCCACTTT. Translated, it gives CASSRQSNSPLHF.

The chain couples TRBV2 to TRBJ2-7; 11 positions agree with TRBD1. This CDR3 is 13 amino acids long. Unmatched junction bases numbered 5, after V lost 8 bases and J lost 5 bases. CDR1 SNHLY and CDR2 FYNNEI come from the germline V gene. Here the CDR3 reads CASGQGALNEQYF. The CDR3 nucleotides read TGTGCCAGCGGACAGGGGGCGTTGAACGAGCAGTACTTC. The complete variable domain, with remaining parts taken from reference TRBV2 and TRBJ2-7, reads EPEVTQTPSHQVTQMGQEVILRCVPISNHLYFYWYRQILGQKVEFLVSFYNNEISEKSEIFDDQFSVERPDGSNFTLKIRSTKLEDSAMYFCASGQGALNEQYFGPGTRLTVT.

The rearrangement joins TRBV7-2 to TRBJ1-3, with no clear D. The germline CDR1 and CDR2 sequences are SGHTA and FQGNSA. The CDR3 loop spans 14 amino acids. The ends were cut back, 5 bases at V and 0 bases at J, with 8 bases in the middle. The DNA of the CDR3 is TGTGCCAGCAGCCTCGGGAACTCTGGAAACACCATATATTTT. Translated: CASSLGNSGNTIYF. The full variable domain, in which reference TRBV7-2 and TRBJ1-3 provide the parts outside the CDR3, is GAGVSQSPSNKVTEKGKDVELRCDPISGHTALYWYRQSLGQGLEFLIYFQGNSAPDKSGLPSDRFSAERTGGSVSTLTIQRTQQEDSAVYLCASSLGNSGNTIYFGEGSWLTVV.

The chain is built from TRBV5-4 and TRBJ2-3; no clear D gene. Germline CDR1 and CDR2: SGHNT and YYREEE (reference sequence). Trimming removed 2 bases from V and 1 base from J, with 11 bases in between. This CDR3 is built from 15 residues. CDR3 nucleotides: TGTGCCAGCAGCTTAGCGCGAGAGGGCACAGATACGCAGTATTTT. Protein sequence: CASSLAREGTDTQYF. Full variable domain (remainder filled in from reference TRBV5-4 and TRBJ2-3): ETGVTQSPTHLIKTRGQQVTLRCSSQSGHNTVSWYQQALGQGPQFIFQYYREEENGRGNFPPRFSGLQFPNYSSELNVNALELDDSALYLCASSLAREGTDTQYFGPGTRLTVL.

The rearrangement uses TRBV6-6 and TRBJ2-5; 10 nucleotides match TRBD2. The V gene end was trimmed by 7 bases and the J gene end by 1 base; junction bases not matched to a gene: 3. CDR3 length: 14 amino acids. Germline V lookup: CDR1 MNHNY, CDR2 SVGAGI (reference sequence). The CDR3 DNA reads TGTGCCAGCATGAAGCGGGGGGGCCAAGAGACCCAGTACTTC. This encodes CASMKRGGQETQYF.

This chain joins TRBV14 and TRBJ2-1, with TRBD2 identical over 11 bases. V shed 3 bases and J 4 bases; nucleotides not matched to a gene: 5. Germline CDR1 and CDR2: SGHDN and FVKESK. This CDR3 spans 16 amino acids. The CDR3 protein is CASSQATSGIYNEQFF. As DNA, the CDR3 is TGTGCCAGCAGCCAGGCGACTAGCGGGATTTACAATGAGCAGTTCTTC.